This TCR beta chain came from a study of T cells after yellow fever vaccination. Study overall: Fractions low in cell number were prepared with SMART-Seq v4 Ultra Low Input.

Generation of TCR cDNA used 5'RACE template switching (which added a universal primer site and UMIs). TCRdb re-derived calls from the 5' RACE reads in MiXCR, one entry per CDR3 protein. The table lists 300,000 or so distinct CDR3 sequences, approximately 13% of them singletons. Regarding the study as a whole: When the response was secondary, it was weaker but reached its peak faster, day 5 versus 15. Subsequent to the booster, the majority of primary-vaccination clones reappeared (approximately 95% CD4, around 90% CD8).

Comments on this clonotype: Its antigen remains unknown.

The CDR3 is 13 amino acids. Trimming cost V 0 bases and J 4 bases, with 7 bases left between them. Germline CDR1 reads MNHEY; CDR2 reads SVGAGI. The V call is TRBV6-5, the J call TRBJ2-7; D is uncertain. Here the sequenced sample was CD4+ T cells sorted from PBMCs, taken 45 days after the yellow fever booster vaccination. This clonotype originated in a man aged 30 to 39 who received the YFV17D yellow fever vaccine. This chain's CDR3 is CASSYSSNYEQYF. CDR3 DNA: TGTGCCAGCAGTTACTCGAGCAATTACGAGCAGTACTTC.